The 2 T cell receptor beta chains below all came from one sample that was sequenced in a study of blood T cell repertoires in COVID-19 (dated by TCRdb to about 2020). Library creation used the immunoSEQ multiplex PCR assay. Not all clones reach the TCRdb copy of this immuneACCESS table, which keeps in-frame sequences only. Checked studies attribute under half of the gap to unresolved V genes and leave the rest unexplained. For this sample there are about 97,000 clones; about nine tenths appear just once. The ten largest clonotypes hold less than 2% of the sample. Sequenced material: peripheral blood. Every receptor here comes from a man aged 55 to 69 with acute or convalescent COVID-19.

CDR3 nucleotide sequence: TGCGCCAGCAGCTTGTTGTCAGGGGGCACAGATACGCAGTATTTT. The encoded protein is CASSLLSGGTDTQYF. The gene calls are TRBV5-1 and TRBJ2-3, with D possibly matching TRBD1 (6 bases). V was clipped by 1 base and J by 1 base, with 10 bases between them. Germline CDR1 reads SGHRS; CDR2 reads YFSETQ. The CDR3 length is 15 residues.

The chain joins TRBV13 to TRBJ2-3, with 11 bases fitting TRBD2. This CDR3 spans 16 amino acids. V trimming: 3 bases; J trimming: 8 bases; junction bases outside the gene matches: 10. In germline, CDR1 is PRHDT, CDR2 FYEKMQ (reference sequence). Here the CDR3 DNA reads TGTGCCAGCAGCTTGAAACTAGCGGGGGCCCCCTCTACGCAGTATTTT. It codes for CASSLKLAGAPSTQYF.